This T cell receptor beta chain was retrieved from a study of breast tumors, draining lymph nodes, adjacent tissues. Study-level results: Tumor T cell lymph node origin was a supported hypothesis, not proven. The data were judged consistent with most tumor T cells coming from lymph node and expanding in tumor. Luminal-like breast cancer showed significantly greater tumor-nontumor repertoire similarity than basal-like breast cancer did.

CDR3 length equals 15 residues. Trimming removed 3 bases from V and 2 bases from J; junction bases left unmatched: 4. MiXCR, applied by TCRdb to the multiplex PCR reads, yields one record per CDR3 protein. The table has over 35,000 distinct CDR3 sequences, around 35% seen once. This clonotype occurred many times. Its antigen is unknown. The genes are TRBV12-3 or TRBV12-4 and TRBJ2-3; 8 bases map to TRBD2. The sample taken for sequencing was breast tumor tissue. This sequence was found in a female donor with breast cancer. Some clones in this sample may be carry-over from other donors' samples. CDR3 sequence: CASSFSTSVTDTQYF. Written as DNA, the CDR3 is TGTGCCAGCAGTTTTTCGACTAGCGTCACAGATACGCAGTATTTT.